The rows below give T cell receptor beta chains drawn from one sample of a study of shared clonotypes between healthy human individuals. Assay: immunoSEQ multiplex PCR; the TCRdb copy retains only in-frame clones and omits some. The sample shows about 600,000 clones, around three quarters of them seen only once. Sequenced sample: PBMCs. The receptor source for this set is a woman between 40 and 50 years old in good health. Some clones in this sample may be carry-over from other donors' samples. Each CDR3 is given with its conserved first and last residue. D genes are given only for firm matches. Not all rows give a size; the values are once, few, many and, for expanded clones, a class.

j_call clone_size d_call v_call cdr3_aa cdr3_nt
TRBJ2-1 NA NA TRBV30 CAWVNRDGYNEQFF TGTGCCTGGGTAAACCGGGACGGCTACAATGAGCAGTTCTTC
TRBJ2-7 NA TRBD2 TRBV27 CASSPLMPRTSGRGEYEQYF TGTGCCAGCAGTCCTCTTATGCCCCGGACTAGCGGGAGGGGAGAGTACGAGCAGTACTTC
TRBJ2-2 NA TRBD1 TRBV27 CASSPSPQGVTGELFF TGTGCCAGCAGTCCCTCCCCTCAGGGGGTCACCGGGGAGCTGTTTTTT
TRBJ2-2 NA NA TRBV11-2 CASSPGTFTGELFF TGTGCCAGCAGCCCAGGGACTTTCACCGGGGAGCTGTTTTTT
TRBJ1-1 NA NA TRBV28 CASSLQPLPMNTEAFF TGTGCCAGCAGTTTACAGCCCCTCCCCATGAACACTGAAGCTTTCTTT
TRBJ2-2 few TRBD1 TRBV5-1 CASSLLQGSGELFF TGCGCCAGCAGCTTACTACAGGGGTCCGGGGAGCTGTTTTTT
TRBJ1-1 NA NA TRBV7-8 CASSRGLGGLNTEAFF TGTGCCAGCAGCCGGGGGCTAGGGGGTCTGAACACTGAAGCTTTCTTT
TRBJ1-5 once NA TRBV19 CASSIDHGVNQPQHF TGTGCCAGTAGTATAGATCACGGGGTTAATCAGCCCCAGCATTTT
TRBJ2-1 many NA TRBV19 CASSGAASSYNEQFF TGTGCCAGTAGTGGGGCGGCCAGCTCCTACAATGAGCAGTTCTTC
TRBJ2-5 NA TRBD2 TRBV2 CASSDAGVGETQYF TGTGCCAGCAGTGACGCGGGGGTTGGAGAGACCCAGTACTTC
TRBJ2-7 NA NA TRBV4-1 CASSQDPRANYEQYF TGCGCCAGCAGCCAAGATCCGAGGGCCAACTACGAGCAGTACTTC
TRBJ2-2 NA TRBD1 TRBV6-5 CASRPGTAITGELFF TGTGCCAGCAGGCCTGGGACAGCAATCACCGGGGAGCTGTTTTTT
TRBJ2-1 NA NA TRBV7-2 CASSLVSLGGKPVEFF TGTGCCAGCAGCTTAGTAAGTTTGGGGGGAAAGCCGGTCGAGTTCTTC
TRBJ2-7 NA NA TRBV9 CASSPLAGLYEQYF TGTGCCAGCAGCCCCTTGGCGGGCTTGTACGAGCAGTACTTC
TRBJ1-2 NA NA TRBV28 CASSFRYKNYGYTF TGTGCCAGCAGTTTTCGTTACAAGAACTATGGCTACACCTTC
TRBJ2-3 NA NA TRBV5-1 CASSSTAVGGTDTQYF TGCGCCAGCAGCTCCACGGCCGTGGGTGGCACAGATACGCAGTATTTT
TRBJ1-2 NA NA TRBV5-4 CASSLVQGGNYGYTF TGTGCCAGCAGCTTAGTACAGGGCGGTAACTATGGCTACACCTTC
TRBJ1-1 NA NA TRBV5-1 CASSLQRSGSTEAFF TGCGCCAGCAGCTTGCAAAGGTCGGGGAGCACTGAAGCTTTCTTT